This TCR beta chain originates from a study of T cell responses to AZD1222 COVID-19 vaccine. Concerning this clone itself: Its antigen is not identified.

The table came from immunoSEQ multiplex PCR; TCRdb's copy has only in-frame clones and leaves some out. The sample yields 80,000 or so clones, 85% to 95% seen once. Study conclusions and caveats: Recipients of AZD1222 seropositive at baseline numbered only 5 or 6. Clonal diversity was possibly underestimated, and white British individuals and females predominated among donors.

The CDR3 totals 17 residues. J gave up 3 bases and V 2 bases, and 11 bases lay outside the gene matches. Germline CDR1 is LNHDA and CDR2 is SQIVND (reference sequence). This clonotype was obtained from an adult in good health. The rearrangement links TRBV19 to TRBJ1-2; TRBD1 matches at 8 bases. Specimen: peripheral blood, collected on day 0 of MenACWY control vaccination. CDR3 sequence reads: CASSINGQGVSDYGYTF. CDR3 DNA sequence: TGTGCCAGTAGTATAAATGGACAGGGAGTATCGGACTATGGCTACACCTTC.